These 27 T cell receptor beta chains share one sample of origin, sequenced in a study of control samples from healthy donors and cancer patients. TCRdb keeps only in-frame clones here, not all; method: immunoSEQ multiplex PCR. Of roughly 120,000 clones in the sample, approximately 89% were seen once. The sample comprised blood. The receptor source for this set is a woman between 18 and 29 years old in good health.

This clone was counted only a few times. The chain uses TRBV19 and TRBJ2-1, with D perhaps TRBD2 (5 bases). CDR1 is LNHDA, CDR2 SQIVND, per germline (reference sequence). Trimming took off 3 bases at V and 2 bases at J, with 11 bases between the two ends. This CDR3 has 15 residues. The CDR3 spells CASSIGLNAYNEQFF. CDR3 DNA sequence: TGTGCCAGTAGTATCGGACTTAACGCCTACAATGAGCAGTTCTTC.

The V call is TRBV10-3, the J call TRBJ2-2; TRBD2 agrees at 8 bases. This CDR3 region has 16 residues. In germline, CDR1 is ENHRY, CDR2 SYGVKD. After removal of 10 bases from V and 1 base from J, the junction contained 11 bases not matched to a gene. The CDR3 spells CATRFLAGGNTGELFF. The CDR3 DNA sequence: TGTGCCACCAGATTCCTAGCGGGTGGGAACACCGGGGAGCTGTTTTTT.

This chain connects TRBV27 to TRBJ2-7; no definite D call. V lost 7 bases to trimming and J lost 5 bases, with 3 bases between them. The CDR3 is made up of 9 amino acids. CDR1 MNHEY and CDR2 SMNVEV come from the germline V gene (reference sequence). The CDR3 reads CASKDEQYF. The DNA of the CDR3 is TGTGCCAGCAAGGACGAGCAGTACTTC.

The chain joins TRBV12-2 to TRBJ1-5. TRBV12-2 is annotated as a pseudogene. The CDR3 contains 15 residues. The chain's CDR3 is CASRLPPGPDVPQHF. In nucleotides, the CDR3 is TGTGCAAGTCGCTTACCACCGGGACCCGATGTTCCCCAGCATTTT.

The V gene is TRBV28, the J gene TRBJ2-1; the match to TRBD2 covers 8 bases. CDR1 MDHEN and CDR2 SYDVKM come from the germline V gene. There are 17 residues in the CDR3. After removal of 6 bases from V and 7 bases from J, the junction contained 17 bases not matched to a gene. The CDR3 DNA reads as TGTGCCAGCAGCATACTCCCTTCCACCGGGACTAGAAATGAGCAGTTCTTC. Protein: CASSILPSTGTRNEQFF.

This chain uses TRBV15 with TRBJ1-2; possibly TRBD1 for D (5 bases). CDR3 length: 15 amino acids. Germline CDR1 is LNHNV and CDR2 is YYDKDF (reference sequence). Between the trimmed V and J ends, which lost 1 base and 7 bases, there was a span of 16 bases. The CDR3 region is CATSRVSGGSSGYTF. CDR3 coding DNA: TGTGCCACCAGCAGAGTATCCGGGGGGTCGAGTGGCTACACCTTC.

The CDR3 protein is CATSDFGGTVYNEQFF. The DNA for the CDR3 is TGTGCCACCAGTGATTTTGGGGGGACAGTCTACAATGAGCAGTTCTTC. The V gene is TRBV24-1, the J gene TRBJ2-1, with D possibly matching TRBD1 (7 bases). This CDR3 contains 16 residues. V lost 1 base and J 3 bases, leaving 12 bases between the germline ends. CDR1 is KGHDR, CDR2 SFDVKD, per germline.

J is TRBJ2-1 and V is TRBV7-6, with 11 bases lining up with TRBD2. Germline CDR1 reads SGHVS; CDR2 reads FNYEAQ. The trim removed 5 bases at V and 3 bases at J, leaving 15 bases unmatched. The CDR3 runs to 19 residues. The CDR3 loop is CASSGRGLAGLRGYNEQFF. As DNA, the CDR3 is TGTGCCAGCAGCGGTAGAGGACTAGCGGGTCTCAGGGGCTACAATGAGCAGTTCTTC.

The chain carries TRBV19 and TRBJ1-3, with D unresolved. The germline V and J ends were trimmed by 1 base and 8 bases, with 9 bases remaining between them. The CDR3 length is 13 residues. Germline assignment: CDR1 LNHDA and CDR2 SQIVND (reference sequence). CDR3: CASSIGTGDTIYF. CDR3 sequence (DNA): TGTGCCAGTAGTATAGGAACGGGAGACACCATATATTTT.

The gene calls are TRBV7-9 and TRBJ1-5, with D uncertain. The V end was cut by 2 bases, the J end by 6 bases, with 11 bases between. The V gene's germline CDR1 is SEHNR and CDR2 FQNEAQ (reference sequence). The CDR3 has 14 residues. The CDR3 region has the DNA TGTGCCAGCAGCTTACCAGGTAGTGGTCAGCCCCAGCATTTT. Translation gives CASSLPGSGQPQHF.

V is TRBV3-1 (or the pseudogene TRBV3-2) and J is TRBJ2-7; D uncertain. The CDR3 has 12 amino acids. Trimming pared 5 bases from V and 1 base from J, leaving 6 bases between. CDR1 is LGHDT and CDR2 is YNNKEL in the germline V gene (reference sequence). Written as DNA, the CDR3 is TGTGCCAGCAGCTTACAGTCCTACGAGCAGTACTTC. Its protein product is CASSLQSYEQYF.

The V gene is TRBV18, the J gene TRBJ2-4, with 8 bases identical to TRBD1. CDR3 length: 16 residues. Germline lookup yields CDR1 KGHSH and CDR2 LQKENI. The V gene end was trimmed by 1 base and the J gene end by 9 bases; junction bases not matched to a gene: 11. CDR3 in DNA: TGTGCCAGCTCACCACAACACCCCGGACAGGGAGTCATTCAGTACTTC. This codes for CASSPQHPGQGVIQYF.

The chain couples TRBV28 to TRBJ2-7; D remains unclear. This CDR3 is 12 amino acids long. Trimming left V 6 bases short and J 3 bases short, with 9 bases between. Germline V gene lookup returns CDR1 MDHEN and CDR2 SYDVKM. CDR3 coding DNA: TGTGCCAGCAGACTCGACGGCTACGAGCAGTACTTC. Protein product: CASRLDGYEQYF.

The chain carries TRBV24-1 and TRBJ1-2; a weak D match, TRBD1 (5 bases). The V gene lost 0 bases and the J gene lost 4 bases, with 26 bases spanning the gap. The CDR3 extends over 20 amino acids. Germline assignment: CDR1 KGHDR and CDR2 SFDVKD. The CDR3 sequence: CATSDLPSPLPPTARYGYTF. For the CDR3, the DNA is TGTGCCACCAGTGATTTGCCCTCTCCCCTCCCCCCGACAGCCCGCTATGGCTACACCTTC.

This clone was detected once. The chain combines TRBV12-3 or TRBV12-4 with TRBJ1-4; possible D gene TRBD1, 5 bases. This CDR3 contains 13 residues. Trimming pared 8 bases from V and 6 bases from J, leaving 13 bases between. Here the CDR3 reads CASGLQGYEKLFF. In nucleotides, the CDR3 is TGTGCCAGCGGGCTCCAGGGATATGAAAAACTGTTTTTT.

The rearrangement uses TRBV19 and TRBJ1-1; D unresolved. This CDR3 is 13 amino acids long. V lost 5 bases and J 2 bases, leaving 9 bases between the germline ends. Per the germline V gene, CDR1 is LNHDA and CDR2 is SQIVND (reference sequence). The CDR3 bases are TGTGCCAGTAGTTCGTCGGCAAACACTGAAGCTTTCTTT. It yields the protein CASSSSANTEAFF.

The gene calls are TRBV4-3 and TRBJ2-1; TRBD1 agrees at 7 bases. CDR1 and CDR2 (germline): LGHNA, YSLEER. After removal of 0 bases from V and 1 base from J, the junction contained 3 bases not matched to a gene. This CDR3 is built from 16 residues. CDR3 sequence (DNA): TGCGCCAGCAGCCAAGAAGTGACAGGGTCCTACAATGAGCAGTTCTTC. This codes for CASSQEVTGSYNEQFF.

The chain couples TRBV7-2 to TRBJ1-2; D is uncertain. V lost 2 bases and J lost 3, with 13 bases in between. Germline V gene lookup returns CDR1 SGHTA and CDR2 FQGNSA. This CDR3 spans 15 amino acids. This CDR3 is CASSLNPRPDYGYTF. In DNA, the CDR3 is TGTGCCAGCAGCTTAAATCCCAGACCAGACTATGGCTACACCTTC.

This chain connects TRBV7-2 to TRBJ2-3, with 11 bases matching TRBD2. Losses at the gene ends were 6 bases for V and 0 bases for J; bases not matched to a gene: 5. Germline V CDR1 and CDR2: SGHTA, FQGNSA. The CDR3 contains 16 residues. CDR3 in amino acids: CASRSGLAASTDTQYF. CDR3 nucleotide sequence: TGTGCCAGCAGGTCGGGACTAGCGGCTAGCACAGATACGCAGTATTTT.

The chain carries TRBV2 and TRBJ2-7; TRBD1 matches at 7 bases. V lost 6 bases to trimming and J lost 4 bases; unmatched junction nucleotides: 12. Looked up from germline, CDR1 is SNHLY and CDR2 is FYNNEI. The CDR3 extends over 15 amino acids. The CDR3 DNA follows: TGTGCCAGCAGCGCCCGGGACAGCTTCTTTTACGAGCAGTACTTC. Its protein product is CASSARDSFFYEQYF.

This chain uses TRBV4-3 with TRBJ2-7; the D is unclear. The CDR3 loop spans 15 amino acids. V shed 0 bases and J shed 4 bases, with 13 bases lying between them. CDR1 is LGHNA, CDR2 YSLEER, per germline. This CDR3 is CASSQDPQPGYEQYF. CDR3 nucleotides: TGCGCCAGCAGCCAAGATCCCCAGCCAGGTTACGAGCAGTACTTC.

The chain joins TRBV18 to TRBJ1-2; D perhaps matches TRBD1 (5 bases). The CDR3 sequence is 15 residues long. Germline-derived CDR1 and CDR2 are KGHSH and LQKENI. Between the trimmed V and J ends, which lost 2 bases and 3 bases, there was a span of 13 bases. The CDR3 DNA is TGTGCCAGCTCACCATCTTCAGGGTGGTACTATGGCTACACCTTC. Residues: CASSPSSGWYYGYTF.

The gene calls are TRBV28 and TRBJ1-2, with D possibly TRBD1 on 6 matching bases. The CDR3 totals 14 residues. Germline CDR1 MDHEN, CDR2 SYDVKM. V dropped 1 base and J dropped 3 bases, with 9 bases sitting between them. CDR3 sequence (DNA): TGTGCCAGCAGTTTATCGGACAGATACTATGGCTACACCTTC. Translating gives CASSLSDRYYGYTF.

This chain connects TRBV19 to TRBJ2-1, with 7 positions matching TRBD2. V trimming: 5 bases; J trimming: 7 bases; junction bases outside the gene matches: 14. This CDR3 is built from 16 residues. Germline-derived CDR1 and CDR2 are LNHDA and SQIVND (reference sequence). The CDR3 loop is CASSDRSGNNGNEQFF. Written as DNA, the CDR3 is TGTGCCAGTAGTGATCGAAGCGGGAATAACGGGAATGAGCAGTTCTTC.

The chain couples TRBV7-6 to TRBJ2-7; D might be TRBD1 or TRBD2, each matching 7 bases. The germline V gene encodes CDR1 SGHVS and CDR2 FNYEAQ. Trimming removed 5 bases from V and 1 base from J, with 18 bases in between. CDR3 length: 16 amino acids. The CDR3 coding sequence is TGTGCCAGCAGCCGTAGTCCAGGGGGGGGGTCCTACGAGCAGTACTTC. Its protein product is CASSRSPGGGSYEQYF.

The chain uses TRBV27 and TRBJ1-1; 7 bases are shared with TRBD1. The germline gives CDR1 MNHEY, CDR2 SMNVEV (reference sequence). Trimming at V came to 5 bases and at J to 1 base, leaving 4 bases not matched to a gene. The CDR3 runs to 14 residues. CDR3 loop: CASSIGTANTEAFF. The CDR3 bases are TGTGCCAGCAGTATCGGGACAGCGAACACTGAAGCTTTCTTT.

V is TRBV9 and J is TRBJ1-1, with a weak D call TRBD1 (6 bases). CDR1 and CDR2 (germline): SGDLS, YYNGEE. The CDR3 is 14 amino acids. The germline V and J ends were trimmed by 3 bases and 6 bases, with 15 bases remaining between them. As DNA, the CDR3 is TGTGCCAGCAGCGCACAGGGAAGTAGGGCTGAAGCTTTCTTT. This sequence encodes CASSAQGSRAEAFF. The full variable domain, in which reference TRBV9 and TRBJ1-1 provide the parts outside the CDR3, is DSGVTQTPKHLITATGQRVTLRCSPRSGDLSVYWYQQSLDQGLQFLIQYYNGEERAKGNILERFSAQQFPDLHSELNLSSLELGDSALYFCASSAQGSRAEAFFGQGTRLTVV.